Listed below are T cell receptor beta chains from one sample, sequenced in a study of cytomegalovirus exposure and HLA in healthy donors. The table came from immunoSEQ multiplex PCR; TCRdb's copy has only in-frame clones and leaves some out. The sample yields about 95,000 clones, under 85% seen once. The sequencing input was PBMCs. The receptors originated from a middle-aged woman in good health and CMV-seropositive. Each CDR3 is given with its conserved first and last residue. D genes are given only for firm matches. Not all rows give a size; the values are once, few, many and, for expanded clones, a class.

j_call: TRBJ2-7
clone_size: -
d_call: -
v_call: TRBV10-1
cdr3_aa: CASSGGPNYEQYF
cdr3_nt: TGCGCCAGCAGTGGGGGGCCGAATTACGAGCAGTACTTC

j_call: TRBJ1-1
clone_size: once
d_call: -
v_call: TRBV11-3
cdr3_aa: CASSLARQGEIWDTEAFF
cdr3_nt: TGTGCCAGCAGCTTAGCGCGGCAGGGCGAAATCTGGGACACTGAAGCTTTCTTT

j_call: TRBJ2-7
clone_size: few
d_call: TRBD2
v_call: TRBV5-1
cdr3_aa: CASGPTSGSHEQYF
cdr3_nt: TGCGCCAGCGGTCCGACTAGCGGGAGCCACGAGCAGTACTTC

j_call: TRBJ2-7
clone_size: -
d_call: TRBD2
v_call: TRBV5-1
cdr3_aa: CASSGAASGSYEQYF
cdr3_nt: TGCGCCAGCAGCGGGGCGGCTAGCGGTTCCTACGAGCAGTACTTC

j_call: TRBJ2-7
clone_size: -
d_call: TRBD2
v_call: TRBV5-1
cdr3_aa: CASSLHRLAGGYGEQYF
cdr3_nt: TGCGCCAGCAGCCTACACAGACTAGCGGGAGGTTACGGCGAGCAGTACTTC

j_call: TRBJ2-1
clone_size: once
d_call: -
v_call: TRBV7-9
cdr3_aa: CASIIAWERVDSDNEQFF
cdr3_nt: TGTGCCAGCATCATCGCGTGGGAGCGGGTCGACTCCGACAATGAGCAGTTCTTC

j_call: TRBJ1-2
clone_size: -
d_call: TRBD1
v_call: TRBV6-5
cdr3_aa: CASSYEAGGYGYTF
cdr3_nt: TGTGCCAGCAGTTATGAGGCAGGGGGATATGGCTACACCTTC

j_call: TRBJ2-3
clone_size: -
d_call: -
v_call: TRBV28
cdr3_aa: CASSSAGASEENTQYF
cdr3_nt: TGTGCCAGCAGTTCCGCGGGGGCTAGCGAGGAAAATACGCAGTATTTT

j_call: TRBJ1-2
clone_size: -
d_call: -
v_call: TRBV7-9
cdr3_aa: CASSQFREGYGYTF
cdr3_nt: TGTGCCAGCAGCCAGTTCAGGGAGGGGTATGGCTACACCTTC

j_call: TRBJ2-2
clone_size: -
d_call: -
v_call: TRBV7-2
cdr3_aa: CASSLTPLGSGELFF
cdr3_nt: TGTGCCAGCAGCTTAACCCCACTAGGGTCCGGGGAGCTGTTTTTT

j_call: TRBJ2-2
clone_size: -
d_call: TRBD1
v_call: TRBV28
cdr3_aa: CASSLSPGGGELFF
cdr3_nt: TGTGCCAGCAGTTTATCTCCAGGGGGCGGGGAGCTGTTTTTT

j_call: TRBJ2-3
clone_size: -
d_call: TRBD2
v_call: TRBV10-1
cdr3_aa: CASSVGSGSSDTQYF
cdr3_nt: TGCGCCAGCAGTGTTGGTAGCGGGAGTTCAGATACGCAGTATTTT

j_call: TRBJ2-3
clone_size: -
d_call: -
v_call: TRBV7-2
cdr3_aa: CASSLGGGEDTQYF
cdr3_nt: TGTGCCAGCAGCTTAGGAGGAGGGGAAGATACGCAGTATTTT

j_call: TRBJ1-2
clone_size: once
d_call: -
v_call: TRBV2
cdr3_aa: CASSEAPEVDGYTF
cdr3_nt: TGTGCCAGCAGTGAAGCGCCCGAGGTTGATGGCTACACCTTC

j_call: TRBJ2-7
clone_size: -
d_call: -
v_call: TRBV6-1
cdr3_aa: CASSRSSYEQYF
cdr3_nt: TGTGCCAGCAGTCGGTCCTCCTACGAGCAGTACTTC

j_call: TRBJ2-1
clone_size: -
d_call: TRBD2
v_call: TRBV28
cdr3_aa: CASSGTDGAGYEQFF
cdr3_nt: TGTGCCAGCAGTGGGACGGATGGAGCGGGATATGAGCAGTTCTTC

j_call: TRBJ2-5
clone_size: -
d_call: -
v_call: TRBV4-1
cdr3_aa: CASSQDGSAETQYF
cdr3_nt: TGCGCCAGCAGCCAAGATGGTAGCGCTGAGACCCAGTACTTC

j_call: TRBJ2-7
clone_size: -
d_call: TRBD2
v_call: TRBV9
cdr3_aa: CASSVDASGSIGGSYEQYF
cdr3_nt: TGTGCCAGCAGCGTAGATGCTAGCGGGAGCATCGGGGGATCCTACGAGCAGTACTTC

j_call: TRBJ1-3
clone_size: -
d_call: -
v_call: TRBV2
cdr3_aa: CASSTLLYSGNTIYF
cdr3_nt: TGTGCCAGCAGTACCCTACTGTACTCTGGAAACACCATATATTTT

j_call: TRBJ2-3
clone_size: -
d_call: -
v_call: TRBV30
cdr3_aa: CAWSVSGGSTDTQYF
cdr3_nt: TGTGCCTGGAGTGTAAGTGGAGGAAGCACAGATACGCAGTATTTT

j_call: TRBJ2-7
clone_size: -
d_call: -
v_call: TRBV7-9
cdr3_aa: CASSLTILQYF
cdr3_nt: TGTGCCAGCAGCTTAACAATTCTGCAGTACTTC

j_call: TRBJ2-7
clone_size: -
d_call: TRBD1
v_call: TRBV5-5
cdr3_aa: CASSGGQGISYEQYF
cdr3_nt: TGTGCCAGCAGCGGAGGACAGGGGATTTCCTACGAGCAGTACTTC

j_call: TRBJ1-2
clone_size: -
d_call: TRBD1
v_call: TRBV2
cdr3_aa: CASRGQGNYGYTF
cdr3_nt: TGTGCCAGCAGGGGACAGGGGAACTATGGCTACACCTTC

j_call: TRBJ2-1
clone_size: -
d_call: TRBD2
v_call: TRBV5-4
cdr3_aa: CASSSGTSAFGEQFF
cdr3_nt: TGTGCCAGCAGCTCCGGGACTAGCGCTTTTGGTGAGCAGTTCTTC

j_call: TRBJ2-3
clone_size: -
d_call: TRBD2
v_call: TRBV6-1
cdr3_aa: CASSERSGTRRDTQYF
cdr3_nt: TGTGCCAGCAGTGAGAGGTCTGGGACTAGAAGAGATACGCAGTATTTT

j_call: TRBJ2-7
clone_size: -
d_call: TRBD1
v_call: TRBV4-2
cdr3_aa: CASSQGAHADRDSYEQYF
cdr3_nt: TGTGCCAGCAGCCAAGGAGCTCACGCGGACAGGGACTCCTACGAGCAGTACTTC

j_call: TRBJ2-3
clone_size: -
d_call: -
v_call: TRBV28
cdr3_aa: CASKRSGSTDTQYF
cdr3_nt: TGTGCCAGCAAGCGATCTGGAAGCACAGATACGCAGTATTTT

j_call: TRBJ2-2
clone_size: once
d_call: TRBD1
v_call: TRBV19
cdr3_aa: CASSLRQGVGTGELFF
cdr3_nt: TGTGCCAGTAGTCTCAGACAGGGCGTAGGGACCGGGGAGCTGTTTTTT

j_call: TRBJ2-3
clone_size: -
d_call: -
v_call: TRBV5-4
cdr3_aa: CASSPAVGRAADTQYF
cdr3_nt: TGTGCCAGCAGCCCGGCCGTGGGCAGGGCCGCAGATACGCAGTATTTT

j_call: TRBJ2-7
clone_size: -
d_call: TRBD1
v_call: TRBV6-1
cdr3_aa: CASTGTGLYEQYF
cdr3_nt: TGTGCCAGCACCGGGACAGGGTTATACGAGCAGTACTTC

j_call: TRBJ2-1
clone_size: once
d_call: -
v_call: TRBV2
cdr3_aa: CASEGLGQFF
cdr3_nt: TGTGCCAGCGAGGGTCTGGGCCAGTTCTTC

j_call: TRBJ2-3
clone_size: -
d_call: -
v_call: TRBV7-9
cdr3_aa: CASSPDATGNTDTQYF
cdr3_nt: TGTGCCAGCAGCCCAGACGCGACAGGAAACACAGATACGCAGTATTTT

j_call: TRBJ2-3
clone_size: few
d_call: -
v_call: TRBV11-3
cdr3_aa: CATGLTASTDTQYF
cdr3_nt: TGTGCCACCGGACTGACTGCTAGCACAGATACGCAGTATTTT

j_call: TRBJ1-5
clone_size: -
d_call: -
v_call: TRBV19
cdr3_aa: CASHRGIDQPQHF
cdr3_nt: TGTGCCTCCCACCGGGGTATCGATCAGCCCCAGCATTTT

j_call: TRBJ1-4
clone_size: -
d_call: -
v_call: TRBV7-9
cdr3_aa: CASSLTEKLFF
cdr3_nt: TGTGCCAGCAGCCTGACAGAAAAACTGTTTTTT

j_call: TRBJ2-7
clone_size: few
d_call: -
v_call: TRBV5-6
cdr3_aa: CASSLVFRGYEQYF
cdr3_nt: TGTGCCAGCAGCTTGGTTTTCAGGGGTTACGAGCAGTACTTC

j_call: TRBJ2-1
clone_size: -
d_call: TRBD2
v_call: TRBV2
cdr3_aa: CASSEGLAGYNEQFF
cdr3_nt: TGTGCCAGCAGTGAGGGACTAGCGGGATACAATGAGCAGTTCTTC

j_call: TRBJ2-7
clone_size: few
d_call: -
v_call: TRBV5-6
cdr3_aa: CASALQSGGRQYF
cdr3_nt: TGTGCCAGCGCCCTTCAGTCCGGGGGACGGCAGTACTTC

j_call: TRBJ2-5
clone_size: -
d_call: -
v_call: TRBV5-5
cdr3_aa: CASSLYWLTQETQYF
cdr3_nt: TGTGCCAGCAGCTTGTATTGGCTCACCCAAGAGACCCAGTACTTC

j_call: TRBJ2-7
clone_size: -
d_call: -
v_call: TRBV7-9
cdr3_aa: CASSLMGGHYEQYF
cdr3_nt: TGTGCCAGCAGTTTGATGGGGGGTCACTACGAGCAGTACTTC

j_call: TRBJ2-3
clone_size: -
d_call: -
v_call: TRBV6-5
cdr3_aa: CASSYSIGLFDTQYF
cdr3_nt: TGTGCCAGCAGTTACTCCATAGGACTCTTCGATACGCAGTATTTT

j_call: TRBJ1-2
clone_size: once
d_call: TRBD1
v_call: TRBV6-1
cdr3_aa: CASSDFTGGSFYTF
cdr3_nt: TGTGCCAGCAGCGACTTCACAGGGGGGAGCTTCTACACCTTC

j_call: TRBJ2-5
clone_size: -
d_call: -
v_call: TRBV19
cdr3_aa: CASSNKGGAQYF
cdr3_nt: TGTGCCAGTAGTAACAAAGGGGGGGCCCAGTACTTC

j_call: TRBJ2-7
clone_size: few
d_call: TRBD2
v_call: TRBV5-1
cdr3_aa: CASSFEGGVGYEQYF
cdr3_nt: TGCGCCAGCAGCTTCGAGGGAGGGGTCGGCTACGAGCAGTACTTC

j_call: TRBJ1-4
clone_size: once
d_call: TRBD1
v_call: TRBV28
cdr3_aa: CASSYRVGGGEKLFF
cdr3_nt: TGTGCCAGCAGTTATCGGGTAGGGGGCGGTGAAAAACTGTTTTTT

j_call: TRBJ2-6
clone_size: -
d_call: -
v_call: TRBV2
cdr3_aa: CASSVGGGSGANVLTF
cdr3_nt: TGTGCCAGCAGTGTAGGGGGGGGCTCTGGGGCCAACGTCCTGACTTTC

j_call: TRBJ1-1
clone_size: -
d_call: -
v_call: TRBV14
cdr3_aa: CASSQVAGGNTEAFF
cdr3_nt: TGTGCCAGCAGCCAAGTCGCGGGGGGGAACACTGAAGCTTTCTTT

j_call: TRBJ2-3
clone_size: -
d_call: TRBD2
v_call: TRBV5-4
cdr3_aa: CASSRGGLGKTSTDTQYF
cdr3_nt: TGTGCCAGCAGCCGGGGAGGGTTGGGCAAAACTAGCACAGATACGCAGTATTTT

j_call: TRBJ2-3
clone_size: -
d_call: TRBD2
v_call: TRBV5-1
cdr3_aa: CASSSPTSGRSTDTQYF
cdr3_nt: TGCGCCAGCAGCTCCCCAACGAGCGGGAGAAGCACAGATACGCAGTATTTT

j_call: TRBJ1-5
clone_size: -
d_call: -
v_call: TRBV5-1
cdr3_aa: CASSLGPGQGNQPQHF
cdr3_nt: TGCGCCAGCAGCTTGGGACCGGGACAAGGCAATCAGCCCCAGCATTTT

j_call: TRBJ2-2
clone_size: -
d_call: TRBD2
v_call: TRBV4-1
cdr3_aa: CASSPGLAGVNTGELFF
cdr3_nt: TGCGCCAGCAGCCCCGGACTAGCGGGAGTGAACACCGGGGAGCTGTTTTTT

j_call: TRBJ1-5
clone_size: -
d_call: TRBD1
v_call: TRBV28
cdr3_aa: CASSTGQTYQPQHF
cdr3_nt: TGTGCCAGCTCAACGGGACAGACCTATCAGCCCCAGCATTTT

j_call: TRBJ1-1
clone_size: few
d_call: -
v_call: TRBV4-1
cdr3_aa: CASSQNTLRTEAFF
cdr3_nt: TGCGCCAGCAGCCAAAACACATTACGCACTGAAGCTTTCTTT

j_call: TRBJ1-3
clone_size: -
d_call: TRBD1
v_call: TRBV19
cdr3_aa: CASSRGTAGNTIYF
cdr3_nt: TGTGCCAGTAGTCGAGGGACAGCTGGAAACACCATATATTTT

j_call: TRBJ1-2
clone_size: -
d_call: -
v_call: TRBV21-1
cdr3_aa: CASLDRGYGYTF
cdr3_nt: TGTGCCAGCCTGGACAGGGGCTATGGCTACACCTTC